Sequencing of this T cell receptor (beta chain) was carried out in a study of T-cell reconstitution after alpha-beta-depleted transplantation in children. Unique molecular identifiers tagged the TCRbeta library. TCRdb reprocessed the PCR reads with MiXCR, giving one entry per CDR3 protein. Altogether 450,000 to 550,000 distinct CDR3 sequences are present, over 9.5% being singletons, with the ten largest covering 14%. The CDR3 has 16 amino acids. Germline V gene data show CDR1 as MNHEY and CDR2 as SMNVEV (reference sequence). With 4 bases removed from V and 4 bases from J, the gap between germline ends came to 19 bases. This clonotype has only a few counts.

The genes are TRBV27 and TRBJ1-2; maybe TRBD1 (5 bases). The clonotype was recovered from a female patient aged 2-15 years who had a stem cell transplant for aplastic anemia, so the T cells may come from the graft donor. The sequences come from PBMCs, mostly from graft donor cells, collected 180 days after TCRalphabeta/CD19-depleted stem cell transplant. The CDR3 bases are TGTGCCAGCAGTTCCTCGTGGGGGAGGGATGTCTATGGCTACACCTTC. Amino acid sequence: CASSSSWGRDVYGYTF.